The 11 T cell receptor beta chains listed next were all sequenced from one sample in a study of blood T cell repertoires in COVID-19. Produced via immunoSEQ multiplex PCR; TCRdb's table is partial and in-frame only. Of about 340,000 clones in the sample, around 83% were seen once. What was sequenced was peripheral blood. These receptors all come from a man aged 30 to 39 with active or convalescent COVID-19.

The chain couples TRBV9 to TRBJ2-5; possible D gene TRBD1, 6 bases. The CDR3 loop spans 17 amino acids. The V end was cut by 3 bases, the J end by 0 bases, with 18 bases between. Germline V CDR1 and CDR2: SGDLS, YYNGEE. The CDR3, as DNA: TGTGCCAGCAGCGCTCATTGGACAGATCCGTACCAAGAGACCCAGTACTTC. Amino acid sequence: CASSAHWTDPYQETQYF. Full variable domain (rest looked up from reference TRBV9 and TRBJ2-5): DSGVTQTPKHLITATGQRVTLRCSPRSGDLSVYWYQQSLDQGLQFLIQYYNGEERAKGNILERFSAQQFPDLHSELNLSSLELGDSALYFCASSAHWTDPYQETQYFGPGTRLLVL.

Comments on this clone: At one boundary the junction diverges from the germline segment, which might be a read error. The chain joins TRBV6-1 to TRBJ1-2, with D possibly TRBD1 on 5 matching bases. Germline V gene lookup returns CDR1 MNHNS and CDR2 SASEGT. The CDR3 runs to 14 residues. This CDR3 is CASCDRGSNYGYTF. The CDR3 DNA sequence: TGTGCCAGCTGTGATCGGGGGTCTAACTATGGCTACACCTTC.

The chain combines TRBV6-2 or TRBV6-3 with TRBJ2-7, with 7 bases fitting TRBD1. Germline trimming cut 5 bases from V and 3 bases from J; bases unmatched to any gene: 4. The length of the CDR3 is 13 residues. Germline CDR1 reads MNHEY; CDR2 reads SVGEGT. The CDR3 nucleotides are TGTGCCAGCAGTCCGGGGACAGACTACGAGCAGTACTTC. Encoded protein: CASSPGTDYEQYF.

The table lists this clone with a count of one. The J gene is TRBJ1-6, the V gene TRBV7-2, with TRBD1 as a possible D gene (5 bases). V was pared by 1 base and J by 7 bases, with 11 bases between. In germline, CDR1 is SGHTA, CDR2 FQGNSA. The length of the CDR3 is 15 residues. The chain's CDR3 is CASSLGGTVNSPLHF. Written as DNA, the CDR3 is TGTGCCAGCAGCTTAGGGGGCACAGTCAATTCACCCCTCCACTTT.

The chain recombines TRBV11-2 with TRBJ1-1; D unclear. Germline V gene sequence: CDR1 SGHAT, CDR2 FQNNGV. CDR3 length: 13 residues. Trimming removed 5 bases at V and 4 bases at J, with 11 bases between. The CDR3 loop reads CASSPDLRTEAFF. The DNA of the CDR3 is TGTGCCAGCAGCCCGGACTTGCGCACTGAAGCTTTCTTT.

This sequence joins TRBV4-3 and TRBJ1-1; 8 positions match TRBD1. Germline V gives CDR1 LGHNA, CDR2 YSLEER. V lost 0 bases to trimming and J lost 4 bases; unmatched junction nucleotides: 4. This CDR3 contains 15 residues. This CDR3 reads CASSQDYRGSTEAFF. The CDR3 coding sequence is TGCGCCAGCAGCCAAGATTACAGGGGGAGCACTGAAGCTTTCTTT.

This sequence joins TRBV4-1 and TRBJ1-2; TRBD1 aligns across 9 bases. With 4 bases clipped from V and 4 bases from J, the junction kept 10 bases outside the gene matches. Germline lookup yields CDR1 MGHRA and CDR2 YSYEKL. The CDR3 covers 16 residues. For the CDR3, the DNA is TGCGCCAGCAGCCCCCTCCCGGGACAGGGAGGCTATGGCTACACCTTC. Its protein is CASSPLPGQGGYGYTF.

This chain joins TRBV7-3 and TRBJ2-3, with 7 nucleotides matching TRBD2. The CDR3 loop spans 17 amino acids. Germline V gives CDR1 SGHTA, CDR2 FQGTGA. Trimming removed 2 bases from V and 1 base from J; junction bases left unmatched: 9. The CDR3 loop reads CASSLRALGGGTDTQYF. CDR3 DNA sequence: TGTGCCAGCAGCTTACGGGCCCTGGGGGGGGGCACAGATACGCAGTATTTT. Together with reference TRBV7-3 and TRBJ2-3, the CDR3 gives the full variable domain: GAGVSQTPSNKVTEKGKYVELRCDPISGHTALYWYRQSLGQGPEFLIYFQGTGAADDSGLPNDRFFAVRPEGSVSTLKIQRTERGDSAVYLCASSLRALGGGTDTQYFGPGTRLTVL.

The gene calls are TRBV7-9 and TRBJ1-4; 7 bases line up with TRBD1. The germline gives CDR1 SEHNR, CDR2 FQNEAQ (reference sequence). J was trimmed by 3 bases and V by 5 bases; bases with no gene match: 12. CDR3 length equals 17 residues. The CDR3 spells CASSLPPHRGPNEKLFF. In nucleotides, the CDR3 is TGTGCCAGCAGCCTACCCCCCCACAGGGGTCCTAATGAAAAACTGTTTTTT.

This chain connects TRBV5-4 to TRBJ2-3; tentatively, D is TRBD2 (6 bases). This CDR3 is built from 13 residues. With 6 bases removed from V and 5 bases from J, the gap between germline ends came to 13 bases. Germline values: CDR1 SGHNT, CDR2 YYREEE (reference sequence). As DNA, the CDR3 is TGTGCCAGCAACCCCCAGGGAGGAGATACGCAGTATTTT. This translates into CASNPQGGDTQYF.

This clone was seen once. V and J are TRBV29-1 and TRBJ1-1; 9 bases line up with TRBD1. Per the germline V gene, CDR1 is SQVTM and CDR2 is ANQGSEA. Trimming took 7 bases from V and 8 from J; bases not matched to a gene: 11. This CDR3 spans 13 amino acids. The CDR3 is CSALTGGLLEAFF. The DNA of the CDR3 is TGCAGCGCCCTGACAGGGGGACTCCTCGAAGCTTTCTTT.